Listed here are 6 T cell receptor beta chains from one sample, sequenced in a study of T cell responses to AZD1222 COVID-19 vaccine. Some clones are missing from TCRdb's copy, which holds only in-frame ones; the method was immunoSEQ multiplex PCR. The sample contains roughly 99,000 clones, 90% to 95% of which appear only once. Sample: peripheral blood, taken 28 days after the second AZD1222 dose. Receptor source: an adult who received the AZD1222 COVID-19 vaccine.

The V and J genes are TRBV18 and TRBJ2-7, with D unresolved. Trimming removed 3 bases from V and 6 bases from J, with 12 bases in between. Germline CDR1 reads KGHSH; CDR2 reads LQKENI. The CDR3 consists of 13 residues. The DNA for the CDR3 is TGTGCCAGCTCACCCCCTGCCGGTTTCGAGCAGTACTTC. It yields the protein CASSPPAGFEQYF.

V is TRBV6-5 and J is TRBJ1-6, with 7 positions matching TRBD1. J gave up 7 bases and V 8 bases, and 5 bases lay outside the gene matches. CDR1 and CDR2 (germline): MNHEY, SVGAGI. CDR3 length: 13 amino acids. The CDR3: CASSDRLNSPLHF. The CDR3 DNA sequence: TGTGCCAGCTCGGACAGGCTCAATTCACCCCTCCACTTT.

The chain carries TRBV3-1 (or the pseudogene TRBV3-2) and TRBJ1-5; D is possibly TRBD1 (5 bases). The CDR3 contains 14 residues. V lost 8 bases, J lost 6 bases, and 17 bases lay in between. CDR1 is LGHDT and CDR2 is YNNKEL in the germline V gene (reference sequence). Here the CDR3 DNA reads TGTGCCAGCGCCAAGGGGCCGGGGGGTCAGCCCCAGCATTTT. This translates into CASAKGPGGQPQHF.

The J gene is TRBJ1-4, the V gene TRBV6-5; D unresolved. Germline V CDR1 and CDR2: MNHEY, SVGAGI. The CDR3 sequence is 14 residues long. V shed 2 bases and J shed 5 bases, with 9 bases lying between them. CDR3 region: CASSYGRENEKLFF. CDR3 sequence (DNA): TGTGCCAGCAGTTACGGACGTGAAAATGAAAAACTGTTTTTT.

This rearrangement joins TRBV2 to TRBJ2-5; 7 nucleotides line up with TRBD2. Looked up from germline, CDR1 is SNHLY and CDR2 is FYNNEI. The CDR3 consists of 17 residues. With V trimmed by 4 bases and J by 4 bases, 15 bases remained unmatched. The CDR3 here is CASSGGPGLDGSETQYF. Here the CDR3 DNA reads TGTGCCAGCAGTGGGGGTCCTGGACTAGATGGTTCAGAGACCCAGTACTTC.

The CDR3 region is CASRTFDEQFF. The CDR3 nucleotides read TGTGCCAGCAGGACCTTCGATGAGCAGTTCTTC. This chain joins TRBV25-1 and TRBJ2-1; D gene ambiguous. The germline CDR1 and CDR2 sequences are MGHDK and SYGVNS. This CDR3 region has 11 residues. V lost 6 bases and J 8 bases, leaving 8 bases between the germline ends. The full variable domain, its missing parts supplied by reference TRBV25-1 and TRBJ2-1, is EADIYQTPRYLVIGTGKKITLECSQTMGHDKMYWYQQDPGMELHLIHYSYGVNSTEKGDLSSESTVSRIRTEHFPLTLESARPSHTSQYLCASRTFDEQFFGPGTRLTVL.